Listed below are T cell receptor beta chains from one sample, sequenced in a study of cytomegalovirus exposure and HLA in healthy donors. Sequenced by immunoSEQ multiplex PCR; TCRdb stores in-frame clones only, minus some. Found here are about 160,000 clones, roughly 73% of them singletons; the top ten hold approximately 1.5%. Sequenced: PBMCs. The receptor set was obtained from a woman aged 25 to 39 in good health and CMV-seronegative. Both conserved end residues are part of each CDR3. Fields, in order: J gene, V gene, D gene, CDR3 protein. A D gene is named only where the DNA matches it firmly.

j_gene: TRBJ2-2; v_gene: TRBV6-1; d_gene: NA; CDR3aa: CASSELRSTGELFF
j_gene: TRBJ1-2; v_gene: TRBV19; d_gene: NA; CDR3aa: CASTHTGYGYTF
j_gene: TRBJ2-2; v_gene: TRBV7-9; d_gene: TRBD1; CDR3aa: CASSLPRDSYTGELFF
j_gene: TRBJ1-4; v_gene: TRBV6-1; d_gene: NA; CDR3aa: CASSEAGFVGREKLFF
j_gene: TRBJ2-1; v_gene: TRBV2; d_gene: NA; CDR3aa: CASSEINEQFF
j_gene: TRBJ2-1; v_gene: TRBV30; d_gene: TRBD2; CDR3aa: CAWSWGLAGANEQFF
j_gene: TRBJ1-4; v_gene: TRBV5-4; d_gene: TRBD1; CDR3aa: CASSIQGASEKLFF
j_gene: TRBJ2-3; v_gene: TRBV7-2; d_gene: TRBD2; CDR3aa: CASSLLGGADTQYF
j_gene: TRBJ1-6; v_gene: TRBV18; d_gene: TRBD1; CDR3aa: CASSPDRGNSPLHF
j_gene: TRBJ2-7; v_gene: TRBV5-1; d_gene: TRBD1; CDR3aa: CASSWTGTANEQYF
j_gene: TRBJ2-4; v_gene: TRBV28; d_gene: NA; CDR3aa: CASSLFGLNVIQYF
j_gene: TRBJ2-3; v_gene: TRBV28; d_gene: TRBD1; CDR3aa: CASSVGQGADTQYF
j_gene: TRBJ2-7; v_gene: TRBV29-1; d_gene: NA; CDR3aa: CSVEDVNEQYF
j_gene: TRBJ2-5; v_gene: TRBV5-5; d_gene: TRBD2; CDR3aa: CASSLGSGGGYQETQYF
j_gene: TRBJ1-2; v_gene: TRBV9; d_gene: NA; CDR3aa: CASSVSVFYGYTF
j_gene: TRBJ2-2; v_gene: TRBV28; d_gene: NA; CDR3aa: CASSAGGLGGELFF
j_gene: TRBJ1-1; v_gene: TRBV4-1; d_gene: TRBD1; CDR3aa: CASSWTGDTEAFF
j_gene: TRBJ2-7; v_gene: TRBV6-5; d_gene: NA; CDR3aa: CASSYRTFVRNYEQYF
j_gene: TRBJ2-7; v_gene: TRBV18; d_gene: TRBD1; CDR3aa: CASSQQGRREQYF
j_gene: TRBJ1-1; v_gene: TRBV9; d_gene: TRBD1; CDR3aa: CASSPRQGATAEAFF
j_gene: TRBJ2-3; v_gene: TRBV7-3; d_gene: TRBD2; CDR3aa: CASSPAGGRTDMQYF
j_gene: NA; v_gene: TRBV28; d_gene: TRBD1; CDR3aa: CASSRPGQRSYEQYF
j_gene: TRBJ1-1; v_gene: TRBV7-3; d_gene: NA; CDR3aa: CASSLKANTEAFF
j_gene: TRBJ1-1; v_gene: TRBV13; d_gene: TRBD1; CDR3aa: CASSPRQGASTEAFF
j_gene: TRBJ2-5; v_gene: TRBV28; d_gene: NA; CDR3aa: CASSFQNQETQYF
j_gene: TRBJ2-1; v_gene: TRBV30; d_gene: TRBD2; CDR3aa: CACRLAGGTNEQFF
j_gene: TRBJ2-7; v_gene: TRBV4-1; d_gene: NA; CDR3aa: CASSQLRGQPSSYEQYF
j_gene: TRBJ2-4; v_gene: TRBV19; d_gene: TRBD1; CDR3aa: CASSFQGSGGANIQYF
j_gene: TRBJ1-1; v_gene: TRBV5-1; d_gene: TRBD1; CDR3aa: CASNPGPPTGGFTEAFF
j_gene: TRBJ2-7; v_gene: TRBV7-9; d_gene: TRBD2; CDR3aa: CASSRAGGFYEQYF
j_gene: TRBJ2-1; v_gene: TRBV27; d_gene: NA; CDR3aa: CATRKWGVRTFSYNEQFF
j_gene: TRBJ1-1; v_gene: TRBV29-1; d_gene: TRBD1; CDR3aa: CSVEERTTGGISNTEAFF
j_gene: TRBJ2-7; v_gene: TRBV15; d_gene: TRBD1; CDR3aa: CATSRPTGKEQYF
j_gene: TRBJ1-4; v_gene: TRBV11-3; d_gene: NA; CDR3aa: CASSLDLIKLFF
j_gene: TRBJ2-7; v_gene: TRBV5-6; d_gene: NA; CDR3aa: CASSRDSGEQYF
j_gene: TRBJ1-2; v_gene: TRBV6-1; d_gene: TRBD1; CDR3aa: CASSPGQGASYGYTF
j_gene: TRBJ1-5; v_gene: TRBV5-8; d_gene: TRBD1; CDR3aa: CASSLDPGQGTYQPQHF
j_gene: TRBJ2-3; v_gene: TRBV10-2; d_gene: NA; CDR3aa: CASSDDGSGTDTQYF
j_gene: TRBJ1-2; v_gene: TRBV5-1; d_gene: TRBD1; CDR3aa: CASSTTGGGALYGYTF
j_gene: TRBJ1-1; v_gene: TRBV28; d_gene: NA; CDR3aa: CASSLPPARQVNTEAFF
j_gene: TRBJ2-3; v_gene: TRBV29-1; d_gene: NA; CDR3aa: CSVEQGLTDTQYF
j_gene: TRBJ1-4; v_gene: TRBV6-1; d_gene: TRBD1; CDR3aa: CASSEDGGGTDNEKLFF
j_gene: TRBJ1-6; v_gene: TRBV5-8; d_gene: NA; CDR3aa: CASSPGQYNSPLHF
j_gene: TRBJ1-1; v_gene: TRBV2; d_gene: NA; CDR3aa: CASSVWGAHEAFF
j_gene: TRBJ2-5; v_gene: TRBV27; d_gene: TRBD2; CDR3aa: CASSLIGGGVETQYF
j_gene: TRBJ2-7; v_gene: TRBV27; d_gene: TRBD1; CDR3aa: CASSGTVKVKNGEQYF
j_gene: TRBJ2-2; v_gene: TRBV5-5; d_gene: TRBD2; CDR3aa: CASSPWTSAGGELFF
j_gene: TRBJ2-1; v_gene: TRBV13; d_gene: TRBD1; CDR3aa: CASSLGQGHRNEQFF